This is a list of T cell receptor beta chains from one sample in a study of blood T cell repertoires in COVID-19. Sequenced by immunoSEQ multiplex PCR; TCRdb stores in-frame clones only, minus some. Of roughly 110,000 clones listed, more than 80% were seen once; the top ten hold around 5.5%. Sequenced: peripheral blood. The receptors come from a woman aged 60 to 75 with COVID-19, enrolled during active disease. CDR3s include the opening cysteine and the closing phenylalanine or tryptophan. The D gene is left open where the match is weak. Clone size is shown for a subset of rows, as once, few, many or a class of expanded clone.

J gene: TRBJ1-1; CDR3 length: 11; V gene: TRBV2; D gene: NA; clone size: NA; CDR3 DNA: TGTGCCAGCAAGGCGACTCTTTTAACTTTCTTT; CDR3 protein: CASKATLLTFF
J gene: TRBJ2-2; CDR3 length: 14; V gene: TRBV6-2/TRBV6-3; D gene: NA; clone size: NA; CDR3 DNA: TGTGCCAGCAGTTACTCCCCTTTGACCGGGGAGCTGTTTTTT; CDR3 protein: CASSYSPLTGELFF
J gene: TRBJ1-2; CDR3 length: 16; V gene: TRBV18; D gene: NA; clone size: NA; CDR3 DNA: TGTGCCAGCTCACGGGATACTACAGGGACGTACTATGGCTACACCTTC; CDR3 protein: CASSRDTTGTYYGYTF
J gene: TRBJ1-5; CDR3 length: 15; V gene: TRBV5-1; D gene: TRBD1; clone size: NA; CDR3 DNA: TGCGCCAGCAGCTTTACAGGGGATAGCAATCAGCCCCAGCATTTT; CDR3 protein: CASSFTGDSNQPQHF
J gene: TRBJ2-3; CDR3 length: 17; V gene: TRBV9; D gene: TRBD2; clone size: NA; CDR3 DNA: TGTGCCAGCAGCCCCGAGAGCGGGGGATGGGGCACAGATACGCAGTATTTT; CDR3 protein: CASSPESGGWGTDTQYF
J gene: TRBJ1-2; CDR3 length: 18; V gene: TRBV18; D gene: TRBD1; clone size: NA; CDR3 DNA: TGTGCCAGCTCACCACTCCGGACAGGGGCGATTAGTGACTATGGCTACACCTTC; CDR3 protein: CASSPLRTGAISDYGYTF
J gene: TRBJ1-1; CDR3 length: 14; V gene: TRBV29-1; D gene: TRBD1; clone size: NA; CDR3 DNA: TGCAGCGTTGTCAGGGACACACAGGGGACTGAAGCTTTCTTT; CDR3 protein: CSVVRDTQGTEAFF
J gene: TRBJ1-2; CDR3 length: 14; V gene: TRBV11-2; D gene: NA; clone size: NA; CDR3 DNA: TGTGCCAGCAGCTTAGTTGGGGCCAGCTATGGCTACACCTTC; CDR3 protein: CASSLVGASYGYTF
J gene: TRBJ1-2; CDR3 length: 13; V gene: TRBV6-2/TRBV6-3; D gene: NA; clone size: NA; CDR3 DNA: TGTGCCAGCAGCCCGCCCGCGAACTATGGCTACACCTTC; CDR3 protein: CASSPPANYGYTF
J gene: TRBJ2-2; CDR3 length: 16; V gene: TRBV5-1; D gene: TRBD1; clone size: NA; CDR3 DNA: TGCGCCAGCAGTCCCGGGACAGGGAGCGTCACCGGGGAGCTGTTTTTT; CDR3 protein: CASSPGTGSVTGELFF
J gene: TRBJ2-5; CDR3 length: 13; V gene: TRBV5-5; D gene: TRBD1; clone size: NA; CDR3 DNA: TGTGCCAGCAGCGTTACAGGGGACGAGACCCAGTACTTC; CDR3 protein: CASSVTGDETQYF
J gene: TRBJ1-5; CDR3 length: 15; V gene: TRBV4-1; D gene: TRBD1; clone size: NA; CDR3 DNA: TGCGCCAGCAGCCCCCCGGACAGGAGAGATCAGCCCCAGCATTTT; CDR3 protein: CASSPPDRRDQPQHF
J gene: TRBJ1-1; CDR3 length: 15; V gene: TRBV5-1; D gene: NA; clone size: NA; CDR3 DNA: TGCGCCAGCAGCTTGTCGGTAGAGATTCCCTCTGAAGCTTTCTTT; CDR3 protein: CASSLSVEIPSEAFF
J gene: TRBJ2-3; CDR3 length: 16; V gene: TRBV3-1/TRBV3-2; D gene: TRBD2; clone size: few; CDR3 DNA: TGTGCCAGCAGCCAAGTGGGAGGGGCCCGCACAGATACGCAGTATTTT; CDR3 protein: CASSQVGGARTDTQYF
J gene: TRBJ1-5; CDR3 length: 15; V gene: TRBV6-1; D gene: NA; clone size: NA; CDR3 DNA: TGTGCCAGCAGTGAGGTGGGTACACTAGGTCAGCCCCAGCATTTT; CDR3 protein: CASSEVGTLGQPQHF